These 26 T cell receptor beta chains share one sample of origin, sequenced in a study of T-cell reconstitution after alpha-beta-depleted transplantation in children. Unique molecular identifiers were used to barcode this TCRbeta library. TCRdb recomputed calls from the PCR reads with MiXCR, one row per CDR3 protein. The repertoire holds 450,000 to 600,000 distinct CDR3 sequences, with 13% as singletons. The sequencing used PBMCs, mostly from graft donor cells, collected 360 days after TCRalphabeta/CD19-depleted stem cell transplant. The receptors originated from a male patient younger than 18 who had a stem cell transplant for acute myeloid leukemia, so the T cells may come from the graft donor.

The V and J genes are TRBV6-1 and TRBJ2-3; TRBD1 aligns across 11 bases. CDR3 length: 13 residues. Germline CDR1 and CDR2: MNHNS and SASEGT. The trim removed 8 bases at V and 9 bases at J, leaving 7 bases unmatched. The CDR3 region has the DNA TGTGCCAGCCGGGACAGGGGGGTGGAAACGCAGTATTTT. Translated: CASRDRGVETQYF.

In its sample, this clonotype was seen a few times. V is TRBV20-1 and J is TRBJ2-7, with 11 bases fitting TRBD1. The V gene's germline CDR1 is DFQATT and CDR2 SNEGSKA (reference sequence). The CDR3 consists of 14 residues. The V and J ends lost 3 bases and 3 bases, in that order; junction bases with no gene match: 4. The CDR3 is CSASTGTGGYEQYF. The CDR3 DNA follows: TGCAGTGCTAGTACCGGGACAGGGGGCTACGAGCAGTACTTC.

In this sample, this clonotype turned up a few times. The V and J genes are TRBV20-1 and TRBJ1-1; 9 positions agree with TRBD1. This CDR3 spans 16 amino acids. Germline V CDR1 and CDR2: DFQATT, SNEGSKA (reference sequence). Unmatched junction bases numbered 7, after V lost 0 bases and J lost 2 bases. In nucleotides, the CDR3 is TGCAGTGCTAGAGATCCCGGGACAGGGCTAAACACTGAAGCTTTCTTT. Translated, it gives CSARDPGTGLNTEAFF.

This clonotype appeared many times. This chain connects TRBV20-1 to TRBJ2-3; D may be TRBD1 or TRBD2 (5 bases each). Trimming cost V 5 bases and J 4 bases, with 22 bases left between them. Germline values: CDR1 DFQATT, CDR2 SNEGSKA (reference sequence). CDR3 length: 16 residues. CDR3 in amino acids: CSASWGDPQRADTQYF. CDR3 sequence (DNA): TGCAGTGCTTCCTGGGGCGACCCCCAGAGGGCAGATACGCAGTATTTT.

This clonotype was observed at least ten times. This chain joins TRBV7-2 and TRBJ2-3; 9 nucleotides agree with TRBD2. The CDR3 is made up of 16 amino acids. Germline V gene data show CDR1 as SGHTA and CDR2 as FQGNSA. Losses at the gene ends were 2 bases for V and 4 bases for J; bases not matched to a gene: 7. As DNA, the CDR3 is TGTGCCAGCAGCTTAAGAGCGGGAGGTCGGGCAGATACGCAGTATTTT. As protein: CASSLRAGGRADTQYF.

In this sample, this clonotype turned up a few times. The CDR3 DNA reads TGTGCCAGCAGTTTATCGACAGGGTGGGAGACCCAGTACTTC. Translated: CASSLSTGWETQYF. The chain has TRBV12-3 or TRBV12-4 and TRBJ2-5; 7 bases match TRBD1. After removal of 2 bases from V and 5 bases from J, the junction contained 5 bases not matched to a gene. The CDR3 length is 14 residues.

This clonotype was counted a few times. The chain has TRBV15 and TRBJ1-2; a possible D gene is TRBD1 (5 bases). CDR1 and CDR2 from the germline V gene are LNHNV and YYDKDF (reference sequence). The CDR3 runs to 15 residues. V lost 3 bases to trimming and J lost 3 bases, with 14 bases between them. CDR3 residues: CATSSPGRGDYGYTF. DNA for the CDR3: TGTGCCACCAGCAGCCCCGGACGGGGCGACTATGGCTACACCTTC.

This clonotype was detected only a few times. The chain links TRBV24-1 to TRBJ2-1; tentatively, D is TRBD1 or TRBD2 (6 bases each). Germline CDR1 and CDR2: KGHDR and SFDVKD. The V gene lost 7 bases and the J gene lost 12 bases, with 12 bases spanning the gap. The CDR3 length is 11 residues. This CDR3 reads CATSLGGRQFF. The CDR3 coding sequence is TGTGCCACCAGCCTCGGGGGCAGGCAGTTCTTC.

This clonotype was counted between two and nine times. The V call is TRBV6-1, the J call TRBJ1-3; D ambiguous. The CDR3 totals 11 residues. V was pared by 6 bases and J by 8 bases, with 8 bases between. Germline CDR1 MNHNS, CDR2 SASEGT. This chain's CDR3 is CASRVLHTIYF. In DNA, the CDR3 is TGTGCCAGCAGGGTGTTGCACACCATATATTTT.

This clonotype was counted many times. The gene calls are TRBV12-3 or TRBV12-4 and TRBJ2-3; possible D gene TRBD2, 6 bases. Trimming shortened V by 4 bases and J by 0 bases, and 8 bases separated the two germline ends. This CDR3 comprises 14 residues. As DNA, the CDR3 is TGTGCCAGCAGTTCCGGGACTAGCACAGATACGCAGTATTTT. Translation: CASSSGTSTDTQYF.

J is TRBJ2-5 and V is TRBV9; D is unclear. Per the germline V gene, CDR1 is SGDLS and CDR2 is YYNGEE. CDR3 length equals 14 residues. V lost 3 bases to trimming and J lost 0 bases, with 9 bases between them. The chain's CDR3 is CASSELWDQETQYF. For the CDR3, the DNA is TGTGCCAGCAGCGAGCTCTGGGACCAAGAGACCCAGTACTTC.

This clonotype was observed once. The V gene is TRBV18, the J gene TRBJ2-7; D is possibly TRBD1 or TRBD2 (5 bases each). Trimming pared 4 bases from V and 3 bases from J, leaving 13 bases between. The germline V gene has CDR1 KGHSH and CDR2 LQKENI. This CDR3 region has 14 residues. Here the CDR3 reads CASSQRDLVYEQYF. The CDR3, as DNA: TGTGCCAGCTCACAACGGGACCTCGTCTACGAGCAGTACTTC.

This clonotype showed up just a few times. The chain carries TRBV20-1 and TRBJ2-3, with 9 positions matching TRBD2. The CDR3 is 15 amino acids. Losses at the gene ends were 6 bases for V and 2 bases for J; bases not matched to a gene: 9. Germline CDR1 reads DFQATT; CDR2 reads SNEGSKA (reference sequence). CDR3 in DNA: TGCAGTGCCCTCAGACTAGCGGATCCCACAGATACGCAGTATTTT. It is translated as CSALRLADPTDTQYF.

This clonotype showed up many times. The chain joins TRBV24-1 to TRBJ2-7, with D perhaps TRBD2 (6 bases). Trimming shortened V by 2 bases and J by 2 bases, and 9 bases separated the two germline ends. CDR3 length equals 14 residues. The germline CDR1 and CDR2 sequences are KGHDR and SFDVKD. The CDR3 is CATSDWDFPYEQYF. As DNA, the CDR3 is TGTGCCACCAGTGATTGGGACTTCCCCTACGAGCAGTACTTC.

This clonotype was counted ten times or more. The chain employs TRBV10-3 and TRBJ2-1; D gene ambiguous. The CDR3 has 12 amino acids. V lost 7 bases and J 3 bases, leaving 7 bases between the germline ends. Looked up from germline, CDR1 is ENHRY and CDR2 is SYGVKD. The CDR3 protein is CAIKTYYNEQFF. The DNA for the CDR3 is TGTGCCATCAAGACTTACTACAATGAGCAGTTCTTC.

This clonotype turned up a few times. This chain uses TRBV7-6 with TRBJ2-1; 12 bases line up with TRBD2. The V and J ends lost 5 bases and 4 bases, in that order; junction bases with no gene match: 9. This CDR3 spans 17 amino acids. Germline CDR1 SGHVS, CDR2 FNYEAQ. This CDR3 is CASSPNTGTSGYNEQFF. In nucleotides, the CDR3 is TGTGCCAGCAGCCCGAATACCGGGACTAGCGGGTACAATGAGCAGTTCTTC.

The genes are TRBV29-1 and TRBJ1-3, with D perhaps TRBD1 (6 bases). From germline, CDR1 is SQVTM and CDR2 ANQGSEA. The CDR3 extends over 15 amino acids. V lost 4 bases to trimming and J lost 0 bases, with 13 bases between them. The CDR3 protein is CSVAGHGSSGNTIYF. CDR3 DNA: TGCAGCGTTGCGGGACACGGAAGCTCTGGAAACACCATATATTTT.

The V gene is TRBV20-1, the J gene TRBJ1-4; 8 bases match TRBD1. CDR1 and CDR2 (germline): DFQATT, SNEGSKA (reference sequence). The CDR3 covers 15 residues. The V and J ends lost 0 bases and 7 bases, in that order; junction bases with no gene match: 7. CDR3 nucleotides: TGCAGTGCTAGAGATGGCGACAGGGGAGGTGAAAAACTGTTTTTT. Its translation is CSARDGDRGGEKLFF.

This clonotype has a count of ten or more. The chain joins TRBV6-1 to TRBJ2-1; D gene ambiguous. The V and J ends lost 4 bases and 1 base respectively, with 14 bases between them. This CDR3 has 16 amino acids. Germline CDR1 reads MNHNS; CDR2 reads SASEGT. CDR3: CASSANMGNSYNEQFF. The CDR3 DNA reads TGTGCCAGCAGTGCCAATATGGGTAATTCCTACAATGAGCAGTTCTTC.

Concerning this clonotype itself: Compared with germline, one end of the junction differs, possibly owing to a read error. The chain carries TRBV20-1 and TRBJ2-7, with 11 bases that match TRBD2. Germline values: CDR1 DFQATT, CDR2 SNEGSKA (reference sequence). The CDR3 spans 13 residues. CDR3 residues: CSARTPRLAGTFF. CDR3 in DNA: TGCAGTGCTAGAACCCCCCGACTAGCGGGAACCTTCTTC.

This clonotype turned up a few times. The V call is TRBV28, the J call TRBJ2-3; 8 nucleotides line up with TRBD2. V shed 3 bases, J shed 10 bases, and the junction held 12 bases outside the gene matches. The germline CDR1 and CDR2 sequences are MDHEN and SYDVKM. This CDR3 region has 15 residues. This chain's CDR3 is CASSFPLGREVAQYF. The DNA for the CDR3 is TGTGCCAGCAGTTTCCCTCTCGGGCGGGAGGTTGCGCAGTATTTT. The full variable domain, completed using reference TRBV28 and TRBJ2-3, is DVKVTQSSRYLVKRTGEKVFLECVQDMDHENMFWYRQDPGLGLRLIYFSYDVKMKEKGDIPEGYSVSREKKERFSLILESASTNQTSMYLCASSFPLGREVAQYFGPGTRLTVL.

The chain links TRBV5-1 to TRBJ2-1; D is unresolved. CDR1 and CDR2 (germline): SGHRS, YFSETQ. The CDR3 sequence is 14 residues long. V lost 5 bases, J lost 0 bases, and 9 bases lay in between. The DNA of the CDR3 is TGCGCCAGCAGGCTCTGGAGCTCCTACAATGAGCAGTTCTTC. Its translation: CASRLWSSYNEQFF.

The V gene is TRBV12-3 or TRBV12-4, the J gene TRBJ2-3; a weak D match, TRBD1 (6 bases). V lost 7 bases and J lost 2, with 13 bases in between. The CDR3 extends over 14 amino acids. Written as DNA, the CDR3 is TGTGCCAGCACCCTACAGGGCGCCACAGATACGCAGTATTTT. This translates into CASTLQGATDTQYF.

The chain couples TRBV2 to TRBJ2-1, with 9 bases that match TRBD2. This CDR3 is built from 17 residues. Germline assignment: CDR1 SNHLY and CDR2 FYNNEI. V trimming: 9 bases; J trimming: 1 base; junction bases outside the gene matches: 13. Here the CDR3 DNA reads TGTGCCAGGAGCACCAATAGCGGGAGAATTTCCTACAATGAGCAGTTCTTC. It codes for CARSTNSGRISYNEQFF.

The V gene is TRBV20-1, the J gene TRBJ2-4; TRBD2 might be the D (5 bases). There are 13 residues in the CDR3. The V end was cut by 4 bases, the J end by 0 bases, with 7 bases between. CDR1 DFQATT and CDR2 SNEGSKA come from the germline V gene (reference sequence). The DNA for the CDR3 is TGCAGTGCTAAGGACTTAGCCAAAAACATTCAGTACTTC. Translation: CSAKDLAKNIQYF.

The chain employs TRBV20-1 and TRBJ2-2; no definite D call. CDR3 length equals 12 residues. Looked up from germline, CDR1 is DFQATT and CDR2 is SNEGSKA (reference sequence). The V gene lost 7 bases and the J gene lost 4 bases, with 10 bases spanning the gap. The CDR3 loop is CSVPVGTGELFF. The DNA of the CDR3 is TGCAGTGTCCCTGTCGGCACCGGGGAGCTGTTTTTT.